The rows below give T cell receptor beta chains drawn from one sample of a study of CD4 T cells in relation to SARS-CoV-2 and coronaviruses. What these receptors recognize is not known. Sequencing used immunoSEQ multiplex PCR; TCRdb keeps in-frame clones, though not all of them. This table holds around 9,700 clones, 80% to 85% found once. Sequencing was performed on CD4+ T cells from PBMCs, cultured in vitro. All receptors come from a human donor in good health. Each CDR3 is given with its conserved first and last residue. The order of the fields is J gene, V gene, D gene, clone size, CDR3 protein, CDR3 DNA. A D gene is named only where the DNA matches it firmly. Size values are once, few and many counts, or a class for expanded clones, and some rows have none.

j_gene: TRBJ2-1; v_gene: TRBV9; d_gene: TRBD2; abundance: NA; CDR3aa: CASRLTSGGEGEQFF; CDR3nt: TGTGCCAGCAGACTCACTAGCGGGGGGGAAGGTGAGCAGTTCTTC
j_gene: TRBJ1-2; v_gene: TRBV3-1/TRBV3-2; d_gene: NA; abundance: NA; CDR3aa: CASSRGRGYTF; CDR3nt: TGTGCCAGCAGCCGGGGGCGAGGCTACACCTTC
j_gene: TRBJ2-5; v_gene: TRBV5-6; d_gene: NA; abundance: NA; CDR3aa: CASSLDETQYF; CDR3nt: TGTGCCAGCAGCTTGGATGAGACCCAGTACTTC
j_gene: TRBJ2-5; v_gene: TRBV5-1; d_gene: TRBD2; abundance: NA; CDR3aa: CASSLGLAGGVQETQYF; CDR3nt: TGCGCCAGCAGCTTAGGACTAGCGGGAGGGGTCCAAGAGACCCAGTACTTC
j_gene: TRBJ2-7; v_gene: TRBV12-3/TRBV12-4; d_gene: NA; abundance: NA; CDR3aa: CASSPGYEQYF; CDR3nt: TGTGCCAGCAGCCCCGGGTACGAGCAGTACTTC
j_gene: TRBJ2-5; v_gene: TRBV24-1; d_gene: TRBD1; abundance: NA; CDR3aa: CATRISRDRPQETQYF; CDR3nt: TGTGCCACCAGAATATCCCGGGACAGGCCCCAAGAGACCCAGTACTTC
j_gene: TRBJ2-5; v_gene: TRBV7-3; d_gene: TRBD2; abundance: NA; CDR3aa: CASSLAGSGNQETQYF; CDR3nt: TGTGCCAGCAGCTTGGCCGGTAGCGGGAACCAAGAGACCCAGTACTTC
j_gene: TRBJ2-2; v_gene: TRBV18; d_gene: TRBD1; abundance: NA; CDR3aa: CASSQGTGLNTGELFF; CDR3nt: TGTGCCAGCTCACAGGGGACAGGGCTGAACACCGGGGAGCTGTTTTTT
j_gene: TRBJ1-3; v_gene: TRBV5-1; d_gene: NA; abundance: NA; CDR3aa: CASSPRVADLGNTIYF; CDR3nt: TGCGCCAGCAGCCCCAGGGTTGCAGACCTTGGAAACACCATATATTTT
j_gene: TRBJ2-1; v_gene: TRBV11-2; d_gene: NA; abundance: once; CDR3aa: CASSLRPGNEQFF; CDR3nt: TGTGCCAGCAGCTTACGCCCGGGGAATGAGCAGTTCTTC
j_gene: TRBJ1-2; v_gene: TRBV28; d_gene: NA; abundance: NA; CDR3aa: CASRGRRQNYGYTF; CDR3nt: TGTGCCAGCAGGGGTCGGAGGCAGAACTATGGCTACACCTTC
j_gene: TRBJ1-6; v_gene: TRBV2; d_gene: NA; abundance: NA; CDR3aa: CASRNGMMGSSPLHF; CDR3nt: TGTGCCAGCAGGAACGGGATGATGGGGTCTTCACCCCTCCACTTT
j_gene: TRBJ1-1; v_gene: TRBV5-1; d_gene: NA; abundance: NA; CDR3aa: CASSTEEGDTEAFF; CDR3nt: TGCGCCAGCAGCACGGAGGAGGGCGACACTGAAGCTTTCTTT
j_gene: TRBJ1-5; v_gene: TRBV2; d_gene: NA; abundance: NA; CDR3aa: CASTQGGAKQPQHF; CDR3nt: TGTGCCAGCACCCAAGGGGGGGCGAAGCAGCCCCAGCATTTT
j_gene: TRBJ1-2; v_gene: TRBV4-1; d_gene: NA; abundance: NA; CDR3aa: CASREADSVGYGYTF; CDR3nt: TGCGCCAGCAGAGAAGCCGACAGCGTCGGCTATGGCTACACCTTC
j_gene: TRBJ2-5; v_gene: TRBV24-1; d_gene: TRBD1; abundance: NA; CDR3aa: CATSGETGQELQETQYF; CDR3nt: TGTGCCACCAGTGGGGAAACGGGACAGGAGCTCCAAGAGACCCAGTACTTC
j_gene: TRBJ2-4; v_gene: TRBV6-2/TRBV6-3; d_gene: NA; abundance: NA; CDR3aa: CASSGSRIQYF; CDR3nt: TGTGCCAGCAGTGGATCAAGGATTCAGTACTTC